The 5 T cell receptor beta chains reported below all come from one sample, sequenced in a study of T-cell memory formation after mild COVID-19. MiXCR was run by TCRdb on the 5' RACE reads, yielding one entry per CDR3 protein. The sample has roughly 580,000 distinct CDR3 sequences, roughly 18% seen once; the top ten hold 12%. Material: PBMCs or a T cell subset sorted from them (not recorded which). These receptors were obtained from an adult woman who had mild COVID-19 (a few samples of this study predate the infection). Cell type and time point are not known.

This clonotype was detected a few times. The chain couples TRBV27 to TRBJ2-1; TRBD2 agrees at 8 bases. Germline V gene sequence: CDR1 MNHEY, CDR2 SMNVEV (reference sequence). The CDR3 contains 15 residues. V lost 6 bases to trimming and J lost 4 bases; unmatched junction nucleotides: 8. The CDR3 nucleotides read TGTGCCAGCAGCACGCTAGCGGGCCTTTACAATGAGCAGTTCTTC. Protein product: CASSTLAGLYNEQFF.

The chain recombines TRBV29-1 with TRBJ2-1, with 7 positions matching TRBD1. The length of the CDR3 is 15 residues. Germline trimming cut 3 bases from V and 5 bases from J; bases unmatched to any gene: 10. Germline V gives CDR1 SQVTM, CDR2 ANQGSEA. CDR3 protein: CSVEMTGQIDNEQFF. CDR3 DNA: TGCAGCGTTGAGATGACGGGACAGATCGACAATGAGCAGTTCTTC.

This clonotype was seen a handful of times. The chain joins TRBV7-2 to TRBJ2-7, with TRBD2 matching 9 bases. The CDR3 consists of 15 residues. Losses at the gene ends were 1 base for V and 7 bases for J; bases not matched to a gene: 8. Germline V CDR1 and CDR2: SGHTA, FQGNSA. CDR3 amino acids: CASSLGNSGSLEQYF. The CDR3 coding sequence is TGTGCCAGCAGCTTAGGGAATAGCGGGAGCCTAGAGCAGTACTTC. The variable domain in full, with the rest retrieved from reference TRBV7-2 and TRBJ2-7, is GAGVSQSPSNKVTEKGKDVELRCDPISGHTALYWYRQSLGQGLEFLIYFQGNSAPDKSGLPSDRFSAERTGGSVSTLTIQRTQQEDSAVYLCASSLGNSGSLEQYFGPGTRLTVT.

This clonotype was detected many times. V is TRBV7-9 and J is TRBJ2-5; no firm D call. From germline, CDR1 is SEHNR and CDR2 FQNEAQ (reference sequence). The CDR3 covers 14 residues. The V and J ends lost 6 bases and 1 base respectively, with 12 bases between them. The CDR3 sequence: CASRLSASQETQYF. In DNA form, the CDR3 reads TGTGCCAGCAGGTTGTCGGCTTCCCAAGAGACCCAGTACTTC.

Only a few counts were recorded for this clonotype. The CDR3 protein is CASSRSGQRNQPQHF. The DNA for the CDR3 is TGCGCCAGCAGCCGCTCGGGACAGCGCAATCAGCCCCAGCATTTT. This chain joins TRBV4-1 and TRBJ1-5, with 7 bases that match TRBD1. V was pared by 4 bases and J by 2 bases, with 5 bases of the junction left unmatched. CDR1 is MGHRA, CDR2 YSYEKL, per germline. The CDR3 spans 15 residues.